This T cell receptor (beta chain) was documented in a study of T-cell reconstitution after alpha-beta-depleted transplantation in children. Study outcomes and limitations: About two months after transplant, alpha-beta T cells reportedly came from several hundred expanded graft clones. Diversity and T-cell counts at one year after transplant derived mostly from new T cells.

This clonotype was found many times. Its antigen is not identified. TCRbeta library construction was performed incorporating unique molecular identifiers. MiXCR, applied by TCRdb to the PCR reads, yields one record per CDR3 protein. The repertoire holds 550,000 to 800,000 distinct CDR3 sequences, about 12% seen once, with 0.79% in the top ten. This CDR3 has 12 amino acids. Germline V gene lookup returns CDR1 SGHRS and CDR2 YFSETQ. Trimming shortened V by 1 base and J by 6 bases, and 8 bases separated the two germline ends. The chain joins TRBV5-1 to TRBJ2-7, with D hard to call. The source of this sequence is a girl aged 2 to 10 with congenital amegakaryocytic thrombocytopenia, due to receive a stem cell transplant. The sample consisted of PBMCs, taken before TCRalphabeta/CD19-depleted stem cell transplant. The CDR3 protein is CASSLTQFEQYF. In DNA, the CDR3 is TGCGCCAGCAGCTTGACGCAGTTCGAGCAGTACTTC.